This paragraph reports one T cell receptor (beta chain). The sample comes from a study of T cell responses to AZD1222 COVID-19 vaccine. This CDR3 spans 15 amino acids. CDR1 is LGHDT and CDR2 is YNNKEL in the germline V gene (reference sequence). V lost 6 bases to trimming and J lost 4 bases, with 15 bases between them. Data came from immunoSEQ multiplex PCR; TCRdb stores just in-frame clones and leaves some out. The data contain approximately 140,000 clones, 90% of them singletons. The receptor's source is an adult in good health. The chain combines TRBV3-1 (or the pseudogene TRBV3-2) with TRBJ1-4, with D perhaps matching TRBD1 (6 bases). The sequences come from peripheral blood, collected on day 0 of AZD1222 vaccination. The CDR3: CASRGAGTFNEKLFF. CDR3 coding DNA: TGTGCCAGCAGGGGGGCAGGGACCTTTAATGAAAAACTGTTTTTT.